Listed here are 3 T cell receptor beta chains from one sample, sequenced in a study of T cell repertoires in cytomegalovirus infection. Via MiXCR, TCRdb re-called the reads, giving one row per CDR3 protein. The table shows 550,000 to 700,000 distinct CDR3 sequences, with roughly 43% occurring only once. Their antigen targets remain unknown. Specimen: cultured PBMCs, collected from culture after CMV antigen stimulation. The origin of the receptors is a human donor in good health (CMV status not recorded). Some clones in this sample may be carry-over from other donors' samples.

This clonotype was counted at least ten times. This chain connects TRBV7-2 to TRBJ2-3; D remains ambiguous. Trimming took 0 bases from V and 2 from J, leaving 15 bases between them. The CDR3 is 17 amino acids. Germline CDR1 reads SGHTA; CDR2 reads FQGNSA. CDR3 sequence (DNA): TGTGCCAGCAGCTTAGCGTCGACCAGAATCTACACAGATACGCAGTATTTT. Its protein is CASSLASTRIYTDTQYF.

This chain uses TRBV7-9 with TRBJ2-1, with D maybe TRBD1 (7 bases). V was clipped by 8 bases and J by 0 bases, with 14 bases between them. This CDR3 spans 15 amino acids. Germline V gene lookup returns CDR1 SEHNR and CDR2 FQNEAQ (reference sequence). The CDR3 sequence: CASQTQGGSYNEQFF. CDR3 DNA: TGTGCCAGCCAGACTCAGGGGGGCTCCTACAATGAGCAGTTCTTC.

In this sample, this clonotype turned up a few times. The chain combines TRBV15 with TRBJ1-5; D is ambiguous. The CDR3 is 15 residues long. CDR1 is LNHNV, CDR2 YYDKDF, per germline (reference sequence). Trimming took 0 bases from V and 7 from J, leaving 13 bases between them. CDR3 sequence (DNA): TGTGCCACCAGCAGAGACCCAGCGGGCACGCAGCCCCAGCATTTT. This translates into CATSRDPAGTQPQHF.